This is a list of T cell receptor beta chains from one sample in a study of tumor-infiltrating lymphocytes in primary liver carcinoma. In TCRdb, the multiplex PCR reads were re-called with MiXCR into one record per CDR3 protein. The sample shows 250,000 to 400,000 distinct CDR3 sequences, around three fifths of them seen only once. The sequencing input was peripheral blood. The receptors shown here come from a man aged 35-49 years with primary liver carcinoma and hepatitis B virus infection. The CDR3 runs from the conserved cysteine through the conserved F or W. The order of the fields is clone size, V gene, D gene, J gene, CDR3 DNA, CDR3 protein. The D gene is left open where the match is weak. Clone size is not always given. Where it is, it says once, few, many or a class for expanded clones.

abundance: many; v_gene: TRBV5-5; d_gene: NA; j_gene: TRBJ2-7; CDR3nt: TGTGCCAGCAGCTTGGACACAGGGTGGGAGCAGTACTTC; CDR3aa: CASSLDTGWEQYF
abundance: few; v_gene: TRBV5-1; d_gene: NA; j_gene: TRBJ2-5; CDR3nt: TGCGCCAGCAGGACAACAGGGAAAGAGACCCAGTACTTC; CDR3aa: CASRTTGKETQYF
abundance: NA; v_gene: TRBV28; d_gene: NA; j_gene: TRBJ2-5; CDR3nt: TGTGCCAGCAGAAAACAGGGTCCAGAGACCCAGTACTTC; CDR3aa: CASRKQGPETQYF
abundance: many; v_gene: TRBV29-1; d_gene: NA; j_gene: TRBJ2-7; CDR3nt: TGCAGCGCTAGGGACTGGTCCTACGAGCAGTACTTC; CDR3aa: CSARDWSYEQYF
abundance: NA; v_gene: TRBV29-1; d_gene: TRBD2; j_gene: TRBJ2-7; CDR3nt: TGCAGCGTTCTGGGCGGGGGGACCGCTGAATCCTACGAGCAGTACTTC; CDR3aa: CSVLGGGTAESYEQYF
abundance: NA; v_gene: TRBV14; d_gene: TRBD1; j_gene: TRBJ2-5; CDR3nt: TGTGTCAGCAGCCAGGGGGTCTACCAAGAGACCCAGTACTTC; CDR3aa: CVSSQGVYQETQYF
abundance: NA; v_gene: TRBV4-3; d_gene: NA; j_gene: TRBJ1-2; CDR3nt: TGCGCCAGCAGCCAAGTCCCCCCCGACGGCGACTATGGCTACACCTTC; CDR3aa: CASSQVPPDGDYGYTF
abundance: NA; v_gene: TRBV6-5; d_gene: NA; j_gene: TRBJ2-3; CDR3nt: TGTACCAGCAGGACGGACCTCGGCACAGATACGCAGTATTTT; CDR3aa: CTSRTDLGTDTQYF
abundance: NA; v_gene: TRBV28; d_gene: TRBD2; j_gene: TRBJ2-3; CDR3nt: TGTGCCAGCAGTCCACGGACTAGCGGGAGGTCCATAGATACGCAGTATTTT; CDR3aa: CASSPRTSGRSIDTQYF
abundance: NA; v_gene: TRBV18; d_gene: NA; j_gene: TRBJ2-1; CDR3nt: TGTGCCAGCTCACCACCGCAGGTCCCCAATGAGCAGTTCTTC; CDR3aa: CASSPPQVPNEQFF
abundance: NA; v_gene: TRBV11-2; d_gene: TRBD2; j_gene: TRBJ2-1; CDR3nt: TGTACCAGCAGCGGGGGACTAGCAGGACCTTTCTTC; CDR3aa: CTSSGGLAGPFF
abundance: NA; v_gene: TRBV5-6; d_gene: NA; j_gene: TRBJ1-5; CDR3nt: TGTGCCAGCAGCTTGTTAGGGATGGACCAGCCCCATCATTTT; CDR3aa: CASSLLGMDQPHHF
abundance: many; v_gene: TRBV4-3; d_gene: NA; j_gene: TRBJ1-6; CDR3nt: TGCGCCAGCAGCCTTAACCGGGTAGATAATTCACCCCTCCACTTT; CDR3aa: CASSLNRVDNSPLHF
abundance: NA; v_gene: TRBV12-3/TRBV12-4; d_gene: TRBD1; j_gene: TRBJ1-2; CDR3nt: TGTATCAGCAGTCAGGGGGCTAAGGATGGCTACACCTTC; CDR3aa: CISSQGAKDGYTF
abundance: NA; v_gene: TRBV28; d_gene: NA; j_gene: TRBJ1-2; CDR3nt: TGTGCCAGCAGCACAGGCTCGGGAAACTATGACTACACCTTC; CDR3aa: CASSTGSGNYDYTF
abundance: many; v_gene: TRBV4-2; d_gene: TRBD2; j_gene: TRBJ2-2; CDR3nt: TGTGCCAGCAGCCAATCAATGGCGGGAGGTACCGGGGAGCTGTTTTTT; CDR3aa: CASSQSMAGGTGELFF
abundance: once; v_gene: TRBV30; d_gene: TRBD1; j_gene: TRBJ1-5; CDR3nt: TGTGCCTGGAGGGGACAGGTTCATGGTCAGCCCCTGCATTTT; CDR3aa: CAWRGQVHGQPLHF